This T cell receptor beta chain was profiled in a study of shared clonotypes between healthy human individuals (dated by TCRdb to 2018 to 2021). Regarding the study in general: A few men and two women, aged 18 to 49 years, made up the cohort. Libraries were prepared and TCR repertoires were sequenced by different laboratories using diverse techniques, in order to increase sequencing depth and limit assay-specific biases. Leukapheresis yielded between about 0.85 and 10 billion PBMCs per donor. To estimate repertoire size and how much clonotypes are shared between individuals, the study performed deep sequencing of blood TCR repertoires from 4 to 6 healthy adults. For each donor, CD4 naive and CD4 memory were each given three plates, CD8 naive was given two plates, and CD8 memory was given one plate.

TCR CDR3 regions were amplified from genomic DNA by multiplex PCR using the deep immunoSEQ assay. Genomic DNA extracted from each cell subset was distributed evenly over all wells of several immunoSEQ 96-well plates, and each plate served as one replicate. For sorted subsets, 200 ng of genomic DNA, equivalent to around 30,000 T cell genomes, went into each replicate PCR. Purified libraries were measured with a Qubit 3.0 fluorometer, size-checked on a Bioanalyzer 2100, and measured again with the KAPA Library Quantification kit. Every immunoSEQ 96-well plate was sequenced on a separate single-read 150-cycle Illumina NextSeq 550 flow cell. From the authors' description of their analysis: Because the immunoSEQ output included only junctional sequences and no quality scores, the filtering could not be the same as the filtering used for full-length reads. Sequences were annotated with PyIR, a Python wrapper for IgBLAST v1.9, and V/J genes and CDR3 were assigned using IMGT germline references. Reads were filtered out if the reads had weak V/J assignments (E-value above 1e-6), no CDR3, stop codons, out-of-frame junctions, or ambiguous translated residues. A V3J clonotype was defined by an identical inferred V gene, J gene, and CDR3 amino acid sequence. To compute the percentage overlap between repertoires, the number of shared unique clonotypes was divided by the size of the smaller repertoire. Repertoire richness was assessed with RTK rarefaction, the Chao1 estimator, and Recon v2.1 estimates of unobserved clonotypes. Generation probabilities for all TCRbeta clonotypes obtained by the gDNA method from a handful of donors were computed using OLGA. TCRdb took this table from immuneACCESS and kept in-frame rearrangements with V and J called. Such tables lack part of the clones; where checked against another copy, unresolved V genes explain under half of the gap, and the rest is unexplained. V, J and clone size were drawn from that table, and D and trimming were deduced from the DNA. Here the sample has 2 million to 3 million clones; approximately 94% occur a single time. The leading ten clones occupy around 0.14% of the sample.

As regards this clone: Its cognate antigen has yet to be identified. The sample holds no much larger clone one base away, and base qualities are not on file.

What the authors observed across the whole study: Pairwise subsampling indicated that sequencing depth was expected to affect the degree of clonotype sharing among donors. Larger estimated clonotype richness was generally found for naive subsets than for memory subsets. Because the study included only a small number of donors, the genetic and exposure-history diversity represented was limited. When a handful of donors were compared, the shared fraction of clonotypes was about 5% for naive CD4, 3.5% to 4% for naive CD8, 2% to 2.5% for memory CD4, and 0.4% for memory CD8. Compared with non-shared clonotypes, the clonotypes found in all four sorted-subset donors had higher generation probabilities. Sampling was restricted to blood, and TCR repertoires in tissue are likely to differ from TCR repertoires in blood. Even with the large sequencing depth, rarefaction of the sorted-subset datasets indicated that sequencing was incomplete.

The donors were healthy, HIV-negative adults who had no recently reported acute infections or vaccinations. Every donor was a Caucasian adult residing in Nashville, Tennessee, USA. CD4+ T cells were enriched through magnetic negative selection, after which naive cells were positively selected on CD45RA and the remaining negative fraction served as the memory subset. Blood was collected by leukapheresis, and PBMCs were isolated by Ficoll-Histopaque density gradient centrifugation and then cryopreserved in liquid nitrogen vapor phase. Purity and quantity of every magnetically sorted T cell population were checked by analytical flow cytometry. Genomic DNA was isolated from each sorted fraction and quantified by UV absorbance on a Nanodrop 2000c. Taken from cysteine to phenylalanine, the CDR3 has 15 residues. The sequence is cut down to CDR3 DNA, 45 bases in frame from base 1. In the germline V gene (reference sequence), CDR1 corresponds to LNHDA and CDR2 to SQIVND. Cut back by 3 bases and 7 bases, the V and J ends lie 16 bases apart.

The chain was built from TRBV19 and TRBJ1-5, with the D gene too uncertain to name. This sequence originates from a man between 18 and 35 years old in good health. The sample consisted of naive CD4+ T cells sorted from blood. Reading the label with the study, this specimen's cell subset or site is: CD45RA+ positively selected. The CDR3 amino acid sequence is: CASSMVAGGRQPQHF. The DNA reads as follows: TGTGCCAGTAGTATGGTCGCGGGAGGGAGACAGCCCCAGCATTTT.